These 27 T cell receptor beta chains originate from one sample sequenced in a study of T cells after yellow fever vaccination. Via MiXCR, TCRdb re-called the 5' RACE reads, giving one row per CDR3 protein. This sample has approximately 300,000 distinct CDR3 sequences, with about 8.7% found just once. This specimen consisted of PBMCs, obtained on the day of the first yellow fever vaccination. These TCRs come from a man aged 18 to 30 who received the YFV17D yellow fever vaccine.

This clonotype showed up just a few times. The chain employs TRBV29-1 and TRBJ1-4; no clear D. The germline V gene has CDR1 SQVTM and CDR2 ANQGSEA. There are 13 residues in the CDR3. V was cut by 3 bases and J by 3 bases, with 8 bases left in between. The CDR3 bases are TGCAGCGTTGATCCGGGGTCTAATGAAAAACTGTTTTTT. Its protein product is CSVDPGSNEKLFF. Together with reference TRBV29-1 and TRBJ1-4, the CDR3 gives the full variable domain: SAVISQKPSRDICQRGTSLTIQCQVDSQVTMMFWYRQQPGQSLTLIATANQGSEATYESGFVIDKFPISRPNLTFSTLTVSNMSPEDSSIYLCSVDPGSNEKLFFGSGTQLSVL.

There are many counts of this clonotype. This chain uses TRBV5-1 with TRBJ2-2; 7 nucleotides line up with TRBD1. This CDR3 region has 14 residues. V was pared by 4 bases and J by 4 bases, with 4 bases of the junction left unmatched. CDR1 and CDR2 (germline): SGHRS, YFSETQ. The DNA for the CDR3 is TGCGCCAGCAGCCCACAGGGGCCCACCGGGGAGCTGTTTTTT. Translation gives CASSPQGPTGELFF.

This clonotype has just a few counts. This chain uses TRBV15 with TRBJ1-5; D ambiguous. CDR1 is LNHNV, CDR2 YYDKDF, per germline (reference sequence). Between the trimmed V and J ends, which lost 0 bases and 3 bases, there was a span of 9 bases. This CDR3 contains 15 residues. Here the CDR3 DNA reads TGTGCCACCAGCAGAGAAGGAGGCAACAATCAGCCCCAGCATTTT. Its translation: CATSREGGNNQPQHF.

This clonotype was counted once. The genes are TRBV7-3 and TRBJ1-6; TRBD1 matches 8 bases. Germline CDR1 is SGHTA and CDR2 is FQGTGA. With V trimmed by 2 bases and J by 8 bases, 2 bases remained unmatched. The CDR3 sequence is 14 residues long. CDR3 residues: CASSLPGGHSPLHF. The DNA for the CDR3 is TGTGCCAGCAGCTTACCAGGGGGCCATTCACCCCTCCACTTT.

This clonotype was counted a few times. DNA of the CDR3: TGTGCCAGCAGTTTTTTTAGCGGGGCCCCCTACGAGCAGTACTTC. Translated, it gives CASSFFSGAPYEQYF. This chain uses TRBV27 with TRBJ2-7; the match to TRBD2 covers 8 bases. Losses at the gene ends were 3 bases for V and 2 bases for J; bases not matched to a gene: 6. The CDR3 has 15 amino acids. Germline CDR1 reads MNHEY; CDR2 reads SMNVEV (reference sequence).

The CDR3 sequence: CASSLGLRDGYTF. CDR3 nucleotide sequence: TGTGCCAGCAGCTTAGGGTTAAGGGATGGCTACACCTTC. J is TRBJ1-2 and V is TRBV11-2, with D unresolved. The V end was cut by 1 base, the J end by 6 bases, with 9 bases between. Germline CDR1 and CDR2: SGHAT and FQNNGV. The CDR3 has 13 amino acids.

This clonotype was recorded a few times. The genes are TRBV7-2 and TRBJ2-4; TRBD2 matches 8 bases. The CDR3 runs 21 residues. With V trimmed by 1 base and J by 0 bases, 17 bases remained unmatched. Germline CDR1 reads SGHTA; CDR2 reads FQGNSA. The CDR3 loop reads CASSLGLMGRGGGLAKNIQYF. The CDR3 DNA reads as TGTGCCAGCAGCTTAGGGCTCATGGGTAGGGGCGGGGGGTTAGCCAAAAACATTCAGTACTTC.

This clonotype has a count of ten or more. V is TRBV29-1 and J is TRBJ2-3; 8 bases align to TRBD2. The ends lost 6 bases at V and 0 bases at J; junction bases unmatched: 5. The germline V gene encodes CDR1 SQVTM and CDR2 ANQGSEA. The CDR3 contains 14 residues. The CDR3 protein is CSVERGSSTDTQYF. In DNA, the CDR3 is TGCAGCGTGGAGCGGGGGTCTAGCACAGATACGCAGTATTTT.

V is TRBV20-1 and J is TRBJ2-3; D remains unclear. The CDR3 totals 14 residues. CDR1 is DFQATT, CDR2 SNEGSKA, per germline (reference sequence). V shed 2 bases and J shed 0 bases, with 9 bases lying between them. The CDR3 sequence is CSARREASTDTQYF. The CDR3 coding sequence is TGCAGTGCTAGAAGAGAAGCTAGCACAGATACGCAGTATTTT.

V and J are TRBV6-5 and TRBJ1-1, with a tentative D call TRBD1 (6 bases). Germline CDR1 MNHEY, CDR2 SVGAGI. The CDR3 length is 13 residues. Trimming took 3 bases from V and 7 from J, leaving 12 bases between them. Written as DNA, the CDR3 is TGTGCCAGCAGTTATGCAGGGGTAATTGAAGCTTTCTTT. This codes for CASSYAGVIEAFF.

The table lists this clonotype with a few counts. This chain joins TRBV7-6 and TRBJ2-1; D is ambiguous. V was shortened by 0 bases and J by 2 bases, with 8 bases between the two germline ends. Per the germline V gene, CDR1 is SGHVS and CDR2 is FNYEAQ. This CDR3 has 15 residues. The CDR3 sequence is CASSLAVLAYNEQFF. In DNA form, the CDR3 reads TGTGCCAGCAGCTTAGCCGTACTTGCCTACAATGAGCAGTTCTTC. Full variable domain (missing parts from reference TRBV7-6 and TRBJ2-1): GAGVSQSPRYKVTKRGQDVALRCDPISGHVSLYWYRQALGQGPEFLTYFNYEAQQDKSGLPNDRFSAERPEGSISTLTIQRTEQRDSAMYRCASSLAVLAYNEQFFGPGTRLTVL.

The rearrangement joins TRBV7-2 to TRBJ2-2; 9 positions agree with TRBD1. The germline V gene has CDR1 SGHTA and CDR2 FQGNSA. V gave up 5 bases and J gave up 5 bases; unmatched junction bases: 6. The CDR3 runs to 15 residues. CDR3 coding DNA: TGTGCCAGCAGCCCCGAGACAGGGGGAACCGGGGAGCTGTTTTTT. It translates to CASSPETGGTGELFF.

This clonotype turned up a few times. The CDR3 DNA reads as TGTGCCAGCAGCTTGACCGGGTGGGCCAGCGAGCAGTACGTC. Translating gives CASSLTGWASEQYV. The J gene is TRBJ2-7, the V gene TRBV6-1; no definite D call. V lost 6 bases, J lost 6 bases, and 18 bases lay in between. The CDR3 consists of 14 residues. Germline values: CDR1 MNHNS, CDR2 SASEGT.

The chain combines TRBV10-2 with TRBJ1-2, with TRBD1 identical over 7 bases. V dropped 4 bases and J dropped 4; count of bases not matched to a gene: 9. Germline assignment: CDR1 WSHSY and CDR2 SAAADI. This CDR3 spans 15 amino acids. This chain's CDR3 is CASSGTGRDAYGYTF. The CDR3 DNA reads TGCGCCAGCAGTGGGACAGGAAGGGATGCCTATGGCTACACCTTC.

This clonotype was seen only a few times. V is TRBV6-2 or TRBV6-3 and J is TRBJ2-3, with D possibly being TRBD1 (5 bases). CDR1 is MNHEY, CDR2 SVGEGT, per germline. Deletions cut 0 bases from V and 3 bases from J, with 13 bases between. The CDR3 has 16 residues. The CDR3 region has the DNA TGTGCCAGCAGTTACTCGACAGCAGGGTCGACAGATACGCAGTATTTT. It yields the protein CASSYSTAGSTDTQYF.

This clonotype was detected a few times. The chain combines TRBV4-1 with TRBJ1-2, with D perhaps TRBD1 (6 bases). The CDR3 length is 16 residues. V lost 4 bases, J lost 2 bases, and 17 bases lay in between. The germline gives CDR1 MGHRA, CDR2 YSYEKL. The CDR3 reads CASSPAGGGLNYGYTF. The CDR3 DNA is TGCGCCAGCAGCCCCGCCGGCGGGGGGCTGAACTATGGCTACACCTTC.

This clonotype turned up a few times. The V and J genes are TRBV20-1 and TRBJ2-7; 9 bases are a match to TRBD1. The V gene's germline CDR1 is DFQATT and CDR2 SNEGSKA (reference sequence). The CDR3 is 15 amino acids. V was pared by 4 bases and J by 2 bases, with 9 bases of the junction left unmatched. The CDR3 coding sequence is TGCAGTGCTAAGGACCCCGGGACAGGGACCTACGAGCAGTACTTC. Translated, it gives CSAKDPGTGTYEQYF.

The sample holds a few counts of this clonotype. V and J are TRBV5-1 and TRBJ1-6; 8 nucleotides match TRBD1. Germline CDR1 is SGHRS and CDR2 is YFSETQ. The CDR3 totals 14 residues. Germline trimming cut 4 bases from V and 10 bases from J; bases unmatched to any gene: 7. DNA for the CDR3: TGCGCCAGCAGCGTTCAGGGGGCCTCGTCACCCCTCCACTTT. Amino acids: CASSVQGASSPLHF.

This clonotype was detected a few times. V is TRBV19 and J is TRBJ2-7; the D gene could be TRBD1 or TRBD2 (5 bases each). The CDR3 extends over 13 amino acids. The V end was cut by 4 bases, the J end by 3 bases, with 10 bases between. Per the germline V gene, CDR1 is LNHDA and CDR2 is SQIVND (reference sequence). The CDR3 sequence is CASSTGTHYEQYF. In DNA, the CDR3 is TGTGCCAGTAGTACCGGGACCCACTACGAGCAGTACTTC. Supplemented by reference TRBV19 and TRBJ2-7, the full variable domain reads DGGITQSPKYLFRKEGQNVTLSCEQNLNHDAMYWYRQDPGQGLRLIYYSQIVNDFQKGDIAEGYSVSREKKESFPLTVTSAQKNPTAFYLCASSTGTHYEQYFGPGTRLTVT.

This clonotype was recorded a few times. The CDR3 sequence: CASRTTGLGYGYTF. CDR3 coding DNA: TGTGCCAGCAGAACTACTGGTCTCGGCTATGGCTACACCTTC. V gene TRBV28 combines with J gene TRBJ1-2; D gene unclear. There are 14 residues in the CDR3. V was pared by 6 bases and J by 4 bases, with 15 bases between. Germline values: CDR1 MDHEN, CDR2 SYDVKM.

V and J are TRBV12-3 or TRBV12-4 and TRBJ2-1, with TRBD2 matching 8 bases. There are 14 residues in the CDR3. V lost 5 bases to trimming and J lost 6 bases; unmatched junction nucleotides: 6. The CDR3 region has the DNA TGTGCCAGCAGTCCGGGGGGGTCCGGCAATGAGCAGTTCTTC. This gives the protein CASSPGGSGNEQFF.

The chain recombines TRBV20-1 with TRBJ2-7; 7 nucleotides agree with TRBD2. The CDR3 runs 16 residues. V was clipped by 3 bases and J by 3 bases; unmatched bases: 14. Germline CDR1 reads DFQATT; CDR2 reads SNEGSKA (reference sequence). CDR3 DNA sequence: TGCAGTGCTAGTTATCCCCTACGGGGGGTCCTCTACGAGCAGTACTTC. This sequence encodes CSASYPLRGVLYEQYF.

In this sample, this clonotype turned up a few times. The rearrangement links TRBV5-6 to TRBJ2-4, with a possible D match to TRBD2 (7 bases). CDR1 and CDR2 from the germline V gene are SGHDT and YYEEEE. Trimming removed 3 bases from V and 1 base from J, with 11 bases in between. CDR3 length: 15 residues. As DNA, the CDR3 is TGTGCCAGCAGCTGGGGGGGGGGCGCCAAAAACATTCAGTACTTC. Translating gives CASSWGGGAKNIQYF.

The rearrangement uses TRBV20-1 and TRBJ2-3; 9 nucleotides match TRBD2. Germline CDR1 is DFQATT and CDR2 is SNEGSKA (reference sequence). V lost 2 bases, J lost 1 base, and 4 bases stayed unmatched. This CDR3 is built from 15 residues. The CDR3 region has the DNA TGCAGTGCTAGACAGTTAGCGGGGGGCACAGATACGCAGTATTTT. Translation: CSARQLAGGTDTQYF.

This clonotype was observed at least ten times. This chain uses TRBV20-1 with TRBJ1-1, with D possibly being TRBD1 (6 bases). CDR1 is DFQATT, CDR2 SNEGSKA, per germline (reference sequence). This CDR3 region has 12 residues. V dropped 6 bases and J dropped 1 base, with 9 bases sitting between them. DNA for the CDR3: TGCAGTGCCCTAGGGGGGAACACTGAAGCTTTCTTT. It codes for CSALGGNTEAFF.

This clonotype was observed a few times. J is TRBJ2-3 and V is TRBV12-3 or TRBV12-4; D may be TRBD1 (5 bases). Trimming left V 3 bases short and J 5 bases short, with 15 bases between. The CDR3 covers 15 residues. CDR3 protein: CASSFRQGSIDTQYF. CDR3 DNA: TGTGCCAGCAGTTTTCGGCAGGGATCTATAGATACGCAGTATTTT.

This clonotype has a handful of counts. This chain links TRBV6-1 with TRBJ1-6; possible D gene TRBD1, 5 bases. Looked up from germline, CDR1 is MNHNS and CDR2 is SASEGT. V lost 2 bases, J lost 10 bases, and 15 bases lay in between. The CDR3 runs 15 residues. The chain's CDR3 is CASSEMGPLLSPLHF. The DNA for the CDR3 is TGTGCCAGCAGTGAAATGGGACCCCTTCTGTCACCCCTCCACTTT.